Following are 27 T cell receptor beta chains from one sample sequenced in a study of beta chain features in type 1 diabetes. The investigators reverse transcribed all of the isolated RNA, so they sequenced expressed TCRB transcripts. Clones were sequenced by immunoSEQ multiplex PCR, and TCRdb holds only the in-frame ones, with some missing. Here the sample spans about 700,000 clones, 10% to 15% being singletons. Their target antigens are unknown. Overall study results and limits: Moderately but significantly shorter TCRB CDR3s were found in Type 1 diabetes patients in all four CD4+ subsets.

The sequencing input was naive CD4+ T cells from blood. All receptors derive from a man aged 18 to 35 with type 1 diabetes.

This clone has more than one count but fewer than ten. CDR3 residues: CSVENAGFSTEAFF. The CDR3 DNA reads as TGCAGCGTTGAAAATGCAGGGTTTTCCACTGAAGCTTTCTTT. The rearrangement uses TRBV29-1 and TRBJ1-1, with D perhaps matching TRBD1 (5 bases). The germline V gene encodes CDR1 SQVTM and CDR2 ANQGSEA. V was trimmed by 2 bases and J by 4 bases, leaving 14 bases between them. This CDR3 spans 14 amino acids.

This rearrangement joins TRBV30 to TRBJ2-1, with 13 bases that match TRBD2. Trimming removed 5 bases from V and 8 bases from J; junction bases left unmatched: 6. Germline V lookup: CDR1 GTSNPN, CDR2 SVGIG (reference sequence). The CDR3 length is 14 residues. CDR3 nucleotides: TGTGCCTGGGCCGGGACTAGCGGGGTGTATGAGCAGTTCTTC. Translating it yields CAWAGTSGVYEQFF.

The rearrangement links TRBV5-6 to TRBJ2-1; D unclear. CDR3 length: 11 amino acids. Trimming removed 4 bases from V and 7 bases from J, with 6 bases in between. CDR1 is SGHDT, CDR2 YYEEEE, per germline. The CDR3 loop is CASSLWNEQFF. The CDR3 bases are TGTGCCAGCAGCCTATGGAATGAGCAGTTCTTC.

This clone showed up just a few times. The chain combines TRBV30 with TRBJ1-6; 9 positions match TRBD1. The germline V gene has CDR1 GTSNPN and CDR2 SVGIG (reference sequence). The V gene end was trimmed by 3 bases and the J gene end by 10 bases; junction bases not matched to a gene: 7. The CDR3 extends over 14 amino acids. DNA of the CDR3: TGTGCCTGGAGCAGGGGACAGGGAGGCTCACCCCTCCACTTT. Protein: CAWSRGQGGSPLHF.

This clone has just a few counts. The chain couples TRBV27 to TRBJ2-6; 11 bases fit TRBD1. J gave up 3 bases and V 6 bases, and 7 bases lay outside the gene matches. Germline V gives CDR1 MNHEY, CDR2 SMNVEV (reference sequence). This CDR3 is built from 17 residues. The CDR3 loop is CASSPGQGARGANVLTF. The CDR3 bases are TGTGCCAGCAGCCCCGGACAGGGGGCGCGTGGGGCCAACGTCCTGACTTTC.

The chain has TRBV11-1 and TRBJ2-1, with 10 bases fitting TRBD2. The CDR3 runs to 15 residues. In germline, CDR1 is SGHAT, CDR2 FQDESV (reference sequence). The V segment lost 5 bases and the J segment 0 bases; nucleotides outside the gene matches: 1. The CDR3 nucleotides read TGTGCCAGCAGCCGACTAGCGGGCTCCTACAATGAGCAGTTCTTC. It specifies CASSRLAGSYNEQFF. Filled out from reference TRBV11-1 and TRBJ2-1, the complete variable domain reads EAEVAQSPRYKITEKSQAVAFWCDPISGHATLYWYRQILGQGPELLVQFQDESVVDDSQLPKDRFSAERLKGVDSTLKIQPAELGDSAMYLCASSRLAGSYNEQFFGPGTRLTVL.

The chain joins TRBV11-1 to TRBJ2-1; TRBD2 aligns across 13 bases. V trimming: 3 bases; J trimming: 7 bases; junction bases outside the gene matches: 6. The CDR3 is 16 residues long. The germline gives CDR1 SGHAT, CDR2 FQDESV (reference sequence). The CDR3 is CASSFTSGGAGNEQFF. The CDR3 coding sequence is TGTGCCAGCAGCTTCACTAGCGGGGGGGCAGGGAATGAGCAGTTCTTC.

CDR3 coding DNA: TGCGCCAGCAGCCAGGGGACCCGATCAGATACGCAGTATTTT. Translation: CASSQGTRSDTQYF. The chain couples TRBV4-1 to TRBJ2-3; either TRBD1 or TRBD2 may fit D (5 bases each). The CDR3 has 14 amino acids. V was pared by 3 bases and J by 4 bases, with 11 bases between. Looked up from germline, CDR1 is MGHRA and CDR2 is YSYEKL.

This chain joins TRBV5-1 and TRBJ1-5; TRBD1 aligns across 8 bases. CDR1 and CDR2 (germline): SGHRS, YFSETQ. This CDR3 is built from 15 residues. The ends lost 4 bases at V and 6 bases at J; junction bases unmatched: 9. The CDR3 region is CASSPTGARGQPQHF. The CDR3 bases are TGCGCCAGCAGCCCGACAGGGGCGAGAGGTCAGCCCCAGCATTTT.

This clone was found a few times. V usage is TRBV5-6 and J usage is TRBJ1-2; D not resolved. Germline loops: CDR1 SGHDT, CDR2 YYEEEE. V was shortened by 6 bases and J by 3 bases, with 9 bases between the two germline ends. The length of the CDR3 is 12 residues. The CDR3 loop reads CASNLGDYGYTF. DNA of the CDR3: TGTGCCAGCAACCTAGGAGACTATGGCTACACCTTC.

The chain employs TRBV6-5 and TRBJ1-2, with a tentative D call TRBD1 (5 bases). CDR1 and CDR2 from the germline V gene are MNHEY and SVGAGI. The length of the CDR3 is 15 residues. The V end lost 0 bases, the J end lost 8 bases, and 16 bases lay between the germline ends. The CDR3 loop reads CASSYSDSLTIGYTF. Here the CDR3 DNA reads TGTGCCAGCAGTTACTCAGACAGCCTAACTATCGGCTACACCTTC.

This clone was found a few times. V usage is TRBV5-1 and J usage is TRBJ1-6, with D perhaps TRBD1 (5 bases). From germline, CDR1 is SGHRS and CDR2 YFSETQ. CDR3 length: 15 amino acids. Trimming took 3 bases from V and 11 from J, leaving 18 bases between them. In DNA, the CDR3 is TGCGCCAGCAGCTCGCATCAGGGAGAGGAGGCACCCCTCCACTTT. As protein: CASSSHQGEEAPLHF.

CDR3 nucleotides: TGTGCCAGCAGTTACGGGACCTCACAAACGGGCTACACCTTC. Encoded protein: CASSYGTSQTGYTF. This chain links TRBV6-6 with TRBJ1-2; maybe TRBD1 (5 bases). Trimming removed 2 bases at V and 8 bases at J, with 15 bases between. From germline, CDR1 is MNHNY and CDR2 SVGAGI (reference sequence). The CDR3 is 14 amino acids.

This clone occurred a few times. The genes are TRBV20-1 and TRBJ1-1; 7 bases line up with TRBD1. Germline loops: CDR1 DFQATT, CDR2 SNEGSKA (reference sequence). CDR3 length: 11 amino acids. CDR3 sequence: CSQTGLTEAFF. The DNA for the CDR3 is TGCAGCCAGACAGGGCTGACTGAAGCTTTCTTT.

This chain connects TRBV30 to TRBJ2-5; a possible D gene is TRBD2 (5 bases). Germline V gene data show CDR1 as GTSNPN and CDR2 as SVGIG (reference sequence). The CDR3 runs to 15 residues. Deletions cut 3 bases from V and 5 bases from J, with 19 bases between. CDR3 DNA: TGTGCCTGGAGGACCCAGCGGAGCCCCGCCGAGACCCAGTACTTC. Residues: CAWRTQRSPAETQYF.

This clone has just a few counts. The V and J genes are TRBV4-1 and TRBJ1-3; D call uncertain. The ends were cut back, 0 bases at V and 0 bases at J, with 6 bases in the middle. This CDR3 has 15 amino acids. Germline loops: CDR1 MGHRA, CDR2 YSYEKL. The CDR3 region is CASSQDSTSGNTIYF. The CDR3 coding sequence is TGCGCCAGCAGCCAAGATAGTACCTCTGGAAACACCATATATTTT.

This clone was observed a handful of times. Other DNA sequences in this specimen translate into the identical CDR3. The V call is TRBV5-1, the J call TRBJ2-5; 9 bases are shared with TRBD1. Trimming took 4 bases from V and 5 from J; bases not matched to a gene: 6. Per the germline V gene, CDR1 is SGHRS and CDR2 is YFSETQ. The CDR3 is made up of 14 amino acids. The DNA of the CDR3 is TGCGCCAGCAGCCCGGGACAGGGAGGGGAGACCCAGTACTTC. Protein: CASSPGQGGETQYF.

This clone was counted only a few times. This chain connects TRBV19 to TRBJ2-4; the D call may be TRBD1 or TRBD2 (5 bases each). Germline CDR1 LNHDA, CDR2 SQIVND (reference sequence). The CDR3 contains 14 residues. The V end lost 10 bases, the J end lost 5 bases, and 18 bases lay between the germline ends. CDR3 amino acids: CATMGVRAENIQYF. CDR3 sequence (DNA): TGTGCCACCATGGGGGTCAGGGCGGAAAACATTCAGTACTTC. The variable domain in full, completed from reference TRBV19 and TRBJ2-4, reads DGGITQSPKYLFRKEGQNVTLSCEQNLNHDAMYWYRQDPGQGLRLIYYSQIVNDFQKGDIAEGYSVSREKKESFPLTVTSAQKNPTAFYLCATMGVRAENIQYFGAGTRLSVL.

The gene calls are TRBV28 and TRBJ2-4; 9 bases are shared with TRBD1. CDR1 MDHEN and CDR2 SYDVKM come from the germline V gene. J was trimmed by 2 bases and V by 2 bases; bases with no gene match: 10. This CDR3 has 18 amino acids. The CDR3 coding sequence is TGTGCCAGCAGTTTAATATACAGGGGGCTTGTTACCAAAAACATTCAGTACTTC. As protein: CASSLIYRGLVTKNIQYF.

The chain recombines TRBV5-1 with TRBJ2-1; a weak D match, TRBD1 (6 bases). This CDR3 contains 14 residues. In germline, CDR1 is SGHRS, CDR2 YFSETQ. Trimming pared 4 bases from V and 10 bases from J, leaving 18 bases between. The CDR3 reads CASSLGTPAEEQFF. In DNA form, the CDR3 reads TGCGCCAGCAGCCTCGGGACACCAGCTGAAGAGCAGTTCTTC.

In nucleotides, the CDR3 is TGTGCCAGCAGCTTCCTAGCGGGGGGCTCCAATGAGCAGTTCTTC. Its protein is CASSFLAGGSNEQFF. The rearrangement joins TRBV7-2 to TRBJ2-1, with 11 positions matching TRBD2. Germline CDR1 SGHTA, CDR2 FQGNSA. The V and J ends lost 3 bases and 6 bases, in that order; junction bases with no gene match: 4. The CDR3 is made up of 15 amino acids.

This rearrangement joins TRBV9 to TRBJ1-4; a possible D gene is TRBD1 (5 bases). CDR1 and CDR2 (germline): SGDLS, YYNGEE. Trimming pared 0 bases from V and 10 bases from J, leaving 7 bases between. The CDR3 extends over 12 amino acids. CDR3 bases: TGTGCCAGCAGCGTAGGGGACCGAAAACTGTTTTTT. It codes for CASSVGDRKLFF. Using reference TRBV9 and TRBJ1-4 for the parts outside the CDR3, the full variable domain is DSGVTQTPKHLITATGQRVTLRCSPRSGDLSVYWYQQSLDQGLQFLIQYYNGEERAKGNILERFSAQQFPDLHSELNLSSLELGDSALYFCASSVGDRKLFFGSGTQLSVL.

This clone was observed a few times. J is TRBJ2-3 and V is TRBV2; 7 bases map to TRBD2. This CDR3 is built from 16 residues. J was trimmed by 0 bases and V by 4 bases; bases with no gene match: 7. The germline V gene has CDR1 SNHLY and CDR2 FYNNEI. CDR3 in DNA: TGTGCCAGCAGTGTTGGCGCTAGCGGTAGCACAGATACGCAGTATTTT. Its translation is CASSVGASGSTDTQYF.

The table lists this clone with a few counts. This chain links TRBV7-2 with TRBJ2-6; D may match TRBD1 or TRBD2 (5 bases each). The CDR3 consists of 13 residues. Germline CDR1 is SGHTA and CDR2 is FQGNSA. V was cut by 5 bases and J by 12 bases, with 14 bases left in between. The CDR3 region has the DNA TGTGCCAGCAGCCCCCCGGGGACGGGCGTCCTGACTTTC. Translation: CASSPPGTGVLTF.

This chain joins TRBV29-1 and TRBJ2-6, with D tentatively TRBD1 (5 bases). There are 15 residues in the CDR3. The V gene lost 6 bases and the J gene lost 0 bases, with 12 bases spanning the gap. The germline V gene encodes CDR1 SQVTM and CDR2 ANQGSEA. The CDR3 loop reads CSVGQTSSGANVLTF. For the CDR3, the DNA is TGCAGCGTAGGACAAACTTCCTCTGGGGCCAACGTCCTGACTTTC.

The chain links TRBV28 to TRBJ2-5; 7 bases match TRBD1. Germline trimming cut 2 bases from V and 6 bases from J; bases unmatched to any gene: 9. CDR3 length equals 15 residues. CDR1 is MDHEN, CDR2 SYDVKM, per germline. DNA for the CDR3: TGTGCCAGCAGTTTAGCTAAGGGGGCTGGGAAGACCCAGTACTTC. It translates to CASSLAKGAGKTQYF.

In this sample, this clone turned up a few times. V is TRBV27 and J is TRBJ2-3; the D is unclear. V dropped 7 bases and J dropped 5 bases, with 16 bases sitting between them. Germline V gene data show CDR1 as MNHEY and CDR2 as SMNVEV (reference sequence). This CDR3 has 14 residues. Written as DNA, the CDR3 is TGTGCCAGCAAGATAAGCCGCCCCGGAGATACGCAGTATTTT. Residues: CASKISRPGDTQYF.